The clone carrying this T cell receptor (beta chain) has a handful of counts. Its target is unknown. The data originate from a study of response to subunit inactivated influenza vaccine. TCRdb used MiXCR to reprocess the RT-PCR reads, holding one entry per CDR3 protein. The profile shows around 320,000 distinct CDR3 sequences, roughly 20% of them singletons. Findings and limits, study-wide: That few new T cells are recruited by each seasonal influenza vaccination was the authors' suggestion.

The material was PBMCs from blood, obtained about 19 months after vaccination. The clonotype comes from a man in his fifties or sixties who received an inactivated influenza vaccine.

The CDR3 coding sequence is TGTGCCAGCAGTTTCCGGGCGGGGTTGGATGGCTACACCTTC. It codes for CASSFRAGLDGYTF. The chain is built from TRBV12-3 or TRBV12-4 and TRBJ1-2; D unclear. V shed 3 bases and J shed 6 bases, with 14 bases lying between them. This CDR3 region has 14 residues.